This T cell receptor beta chain originates from a study of blood T cell repertoires in COVID-19. Turning to the study itself: Both acute and convalescent COVID-19 samples were obtained from the United States, Italy and Spain.

Method: immunoSEQ multiplex PCR; TCRdb's copy keeps in-frame clones and lacks some. The sample records around 99,000 clones, less than 85% being singletons. Germline CDR1 is LGHDT and CDR2 is YNNKEL (reference sequence). The V and J ends lost 4 bases and 5 bases, in that order; junction bases with no gene match: 7. The CDR3 extends over 15 amino acids. The specimen was peripheral blood. The chain combines TRBV3-1 (or the pseudogene TRBV3-2) with TRBJ1-4; 7 positions agree with TRBD1. This clonotype originated in a woman in her sixties or seventies with acute or convalescent COVID-19. The CDR3 protein is CASSRRTGQNEKLFF. In DNA, the CDR3 is TGTGCCAGCAGCCGAAGGACAGGTCAAAATGAAAAACTGTTTTTT.